This T cell receptor beta chain was captured in a study of cytomegalovirus exposure and HLA in healthy donors. Vbeta (60) and Jbeta (13) primers were used in the PCR. Sequencing used immunoSEQ multiplex PCR; TCRdb keeps in-frame clones, though not all of them. The sample lists approximately 290,000 clones; about 80% were seen once. General study points: Sequence variants that were highly shared formed a cluster that was likely a sequencing artifact. CMV serostatus was the only immune exposure information that was available.

Notes on this clone: Its antigen is as yet unknown.

Unmatched junction bases numbered 3, after V lost 4 bases and J lost 7 bases. The CDR3 covers 14 residues. Germline V lookup: CDR1 SGHNT, CDR2 YYREEE (reference sequence). The J gene is TRBJ2-7, the V gene TRBV5-4, with TRBD2 matching over 15 bases. The sequence derives from a girl between 2 and 10 years old in good health and CMV-seronegative. Specimen: PBMCs. CDR3 sequence: CASSPGLAGGEQYF. The CDR3 DNA is TGTGCCAGCAGCCCGGGACTAGCGGGAGGTGAGCAGTACTTC.